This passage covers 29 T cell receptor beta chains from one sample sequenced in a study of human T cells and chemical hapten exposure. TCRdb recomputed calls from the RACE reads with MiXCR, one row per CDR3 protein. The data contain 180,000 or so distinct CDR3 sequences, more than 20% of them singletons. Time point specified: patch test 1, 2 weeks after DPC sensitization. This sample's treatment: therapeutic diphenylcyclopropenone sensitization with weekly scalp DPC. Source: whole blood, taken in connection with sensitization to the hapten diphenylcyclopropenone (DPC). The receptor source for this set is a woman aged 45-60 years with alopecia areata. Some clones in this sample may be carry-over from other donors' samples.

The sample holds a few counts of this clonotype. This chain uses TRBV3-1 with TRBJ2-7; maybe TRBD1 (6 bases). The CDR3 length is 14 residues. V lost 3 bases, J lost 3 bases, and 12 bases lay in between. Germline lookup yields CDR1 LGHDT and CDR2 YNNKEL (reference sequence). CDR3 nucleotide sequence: TGTGCCAGCAGCCAGTGGGACACCATCTACGAGCAGTACTTC. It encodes CASSQWDTIYEQYF.

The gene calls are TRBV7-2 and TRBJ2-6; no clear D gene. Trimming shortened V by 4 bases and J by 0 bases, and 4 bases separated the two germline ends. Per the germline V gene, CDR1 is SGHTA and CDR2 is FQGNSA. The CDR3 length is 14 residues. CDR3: CASSYSSGANVLTF. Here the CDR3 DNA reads TGTGCCAGCAGCTACAGCTCTGGGGCCAACGTCCTGACTTTC.

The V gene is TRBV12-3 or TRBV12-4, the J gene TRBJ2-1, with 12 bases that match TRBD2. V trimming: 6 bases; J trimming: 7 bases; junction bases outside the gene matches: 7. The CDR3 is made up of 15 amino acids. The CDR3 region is CASSLTSGSGNEQFF. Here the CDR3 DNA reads TGTGCCAGCAGCTTGACTAGCGGGAGTGGAAATGAGCAGTTCTTC.

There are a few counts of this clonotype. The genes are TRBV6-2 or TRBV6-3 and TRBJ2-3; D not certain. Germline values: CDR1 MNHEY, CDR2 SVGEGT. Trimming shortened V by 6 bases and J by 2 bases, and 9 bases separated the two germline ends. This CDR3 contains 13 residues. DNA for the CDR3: TGTGCCAGCAGGCCCGACTCCACAGATACGCAGTATTTT. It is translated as CASRPDSTDTQYF.

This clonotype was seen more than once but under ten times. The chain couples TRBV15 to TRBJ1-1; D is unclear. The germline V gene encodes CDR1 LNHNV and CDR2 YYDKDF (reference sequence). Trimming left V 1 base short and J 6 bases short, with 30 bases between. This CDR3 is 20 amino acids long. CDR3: CATSRVGFQEATLNNAEAFF. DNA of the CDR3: TGTGCCACCAGCAGAGTGGGATTCCAGGAAGCCACCCTCAATAACGCTGAAGCTTTCTTT.

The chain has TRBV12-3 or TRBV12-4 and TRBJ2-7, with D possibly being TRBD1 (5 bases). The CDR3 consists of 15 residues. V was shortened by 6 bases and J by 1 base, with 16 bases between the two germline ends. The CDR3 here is CASSPPSTGSYEQYF. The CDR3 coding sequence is TGTGCCAGCAGCCCGCCCTCCACAGGATCCTACGAGCAGTACTTC.

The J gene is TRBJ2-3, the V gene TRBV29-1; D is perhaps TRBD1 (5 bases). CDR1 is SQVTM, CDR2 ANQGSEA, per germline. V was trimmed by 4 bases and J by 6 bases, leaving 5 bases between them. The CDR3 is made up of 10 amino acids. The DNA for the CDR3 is TGCAGCGTTGGACAGGATACGCAGTATTTT. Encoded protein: CSVGQDTQYF.

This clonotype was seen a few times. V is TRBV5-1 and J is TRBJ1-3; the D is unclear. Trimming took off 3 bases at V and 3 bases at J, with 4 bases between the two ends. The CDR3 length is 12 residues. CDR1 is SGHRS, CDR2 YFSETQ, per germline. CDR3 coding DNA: TGCGCCAGCAGCTGGGATGGAAACACCATATATTTT. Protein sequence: CASSWDGNTIYF.

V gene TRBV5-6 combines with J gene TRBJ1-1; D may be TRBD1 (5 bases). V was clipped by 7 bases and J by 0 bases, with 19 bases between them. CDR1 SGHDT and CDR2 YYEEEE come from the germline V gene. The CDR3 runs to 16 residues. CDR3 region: CASHWRGVFMNTEAFF. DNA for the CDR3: TGTGCCAGCCATTGGAGGGGAGTATTCATGAACACTGAAGCTTTCTTT.

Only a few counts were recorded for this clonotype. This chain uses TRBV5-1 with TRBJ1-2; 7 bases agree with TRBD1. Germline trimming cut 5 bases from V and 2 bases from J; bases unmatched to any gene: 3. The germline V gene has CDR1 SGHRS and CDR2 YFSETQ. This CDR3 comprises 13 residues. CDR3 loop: CASRLGQNYGYTF. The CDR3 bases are TGCGCCAGCAGACTGGGACAGAACTATGGCTACACCTTC.

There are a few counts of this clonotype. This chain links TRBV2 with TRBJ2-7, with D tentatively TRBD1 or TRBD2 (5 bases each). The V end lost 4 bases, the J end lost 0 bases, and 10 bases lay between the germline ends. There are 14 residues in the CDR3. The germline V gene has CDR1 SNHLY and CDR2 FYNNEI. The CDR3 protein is CASSAQGASYEQYF. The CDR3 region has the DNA TGTGCCAGCAGTGCCCAGGGAGCCTCCTACGAGCAGTACTTC.

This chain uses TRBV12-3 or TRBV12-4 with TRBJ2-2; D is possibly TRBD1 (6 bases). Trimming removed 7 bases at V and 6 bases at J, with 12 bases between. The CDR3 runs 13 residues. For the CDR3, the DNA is TGTGCCAGCACAAAACAGGGACCCGGGGAGCTGTTTTTT. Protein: CASTKQGPGELFF.

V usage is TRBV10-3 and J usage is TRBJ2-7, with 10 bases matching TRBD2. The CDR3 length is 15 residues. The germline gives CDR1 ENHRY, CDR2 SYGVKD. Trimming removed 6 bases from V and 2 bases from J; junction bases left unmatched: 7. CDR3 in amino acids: CAISLAGAGTYEQYF. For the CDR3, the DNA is TGTGCCATCAGCCTAGCGGGAGCCGGGACCTACGAGCAGTACTTC.

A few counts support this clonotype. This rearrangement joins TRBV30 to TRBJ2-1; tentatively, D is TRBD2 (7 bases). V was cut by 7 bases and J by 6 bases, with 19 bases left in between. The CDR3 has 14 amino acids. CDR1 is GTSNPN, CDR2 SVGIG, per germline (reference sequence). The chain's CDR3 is CASKGGAGTNEQFF. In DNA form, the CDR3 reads TGTGCCTCAAAAGGGGGGGCAGGTACCAATGAGCAGTTCTTC.

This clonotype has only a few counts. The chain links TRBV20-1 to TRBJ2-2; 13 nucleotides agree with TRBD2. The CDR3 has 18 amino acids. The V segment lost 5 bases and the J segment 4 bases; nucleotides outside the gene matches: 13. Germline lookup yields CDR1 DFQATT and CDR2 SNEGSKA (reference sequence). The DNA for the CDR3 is TGCAGTGCTCTCCCAGCGGGACTAGCGGGATTTAGCACCGGGGAGCTGTTTTTT. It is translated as CSALPAGLAGFSTGELFF.

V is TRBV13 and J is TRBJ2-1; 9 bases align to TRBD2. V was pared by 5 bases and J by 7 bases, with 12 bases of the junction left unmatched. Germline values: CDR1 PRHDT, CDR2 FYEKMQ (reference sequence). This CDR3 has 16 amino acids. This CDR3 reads CASSRRREGLENEQFF. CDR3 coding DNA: TGTGCCAGCAGCCGTAGGCGGGAGGGGTTGGAGAATGAGCAGTTCTTC.

CDR3 loop: CASSLEAGLAGYNEQFF. DNA of the CDR3: TGTGCCAGCAGCTTAGAAGCCGGGCTAGCGGGCTACAATGAGCAGTTCTTC. The J gene is TRBJ2-1, the V gene TRBV7-2, with 8 positions matching TRBD2. CDR3 length: 17 residues. CDR1 SGHTA and CDR2 FQGNSA come from the germline V gene. With 1 base clipped from V and 3 bases from J, the junction kept 8 bases outside the gene matches.

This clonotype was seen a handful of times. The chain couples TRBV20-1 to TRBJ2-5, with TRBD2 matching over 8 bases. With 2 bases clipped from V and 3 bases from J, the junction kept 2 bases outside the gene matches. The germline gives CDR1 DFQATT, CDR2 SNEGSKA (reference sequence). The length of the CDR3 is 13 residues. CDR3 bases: TGCAGTGCTAGACCGGGACTAGAAGAGACCCAGTACTTC. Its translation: CSARPGLEETQYF.

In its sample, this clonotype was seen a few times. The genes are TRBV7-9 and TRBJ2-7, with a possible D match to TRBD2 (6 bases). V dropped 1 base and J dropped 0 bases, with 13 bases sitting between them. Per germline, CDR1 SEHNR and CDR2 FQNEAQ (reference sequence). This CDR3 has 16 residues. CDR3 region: CASSLGRTTVSYEQYF. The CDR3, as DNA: TGTGCCAGCAGCTTAGGTCGGACTACCGTCTCCTACGAGCAGTACTTC.

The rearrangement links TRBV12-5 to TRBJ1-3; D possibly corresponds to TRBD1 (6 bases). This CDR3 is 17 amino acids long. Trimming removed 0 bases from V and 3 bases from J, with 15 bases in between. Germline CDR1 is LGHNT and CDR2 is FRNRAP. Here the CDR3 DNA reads TGTGCTAGTGGTTTGGTATTAGGGGGGAGTCGTGGAAACACCATATATTTT. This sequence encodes CASGLVLGGSRGNTIYF.

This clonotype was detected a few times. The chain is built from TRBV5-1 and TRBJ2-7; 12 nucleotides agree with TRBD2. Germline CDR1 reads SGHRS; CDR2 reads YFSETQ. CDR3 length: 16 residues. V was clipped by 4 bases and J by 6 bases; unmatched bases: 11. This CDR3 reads CASSGASGRAVGEQYF. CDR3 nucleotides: TGCGCCAGCAGCGGGGCTAGCGGGAGGGCCGTGGGCGAGCAGTACTTC. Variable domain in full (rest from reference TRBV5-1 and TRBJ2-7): KAGVTQTPRYLIKTRGQQVTLSCSPISGHRSVSWYQQTPGQGLQFLFEYFSETQRNKGNFPGRFSGRQFSNSRSEMNVSTLELGDSALYLCASSGASGRAVGEQYFGPGTRLTVT.

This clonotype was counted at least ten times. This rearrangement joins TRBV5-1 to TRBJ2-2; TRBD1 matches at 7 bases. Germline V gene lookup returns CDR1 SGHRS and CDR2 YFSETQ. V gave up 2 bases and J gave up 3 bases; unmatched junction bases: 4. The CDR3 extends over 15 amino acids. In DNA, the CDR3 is TGCGCCAGCAGCTTAAGGACAGGTGACACCGGGGAGCTGTTTTTT. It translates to CASSLRTGDTGELFF.

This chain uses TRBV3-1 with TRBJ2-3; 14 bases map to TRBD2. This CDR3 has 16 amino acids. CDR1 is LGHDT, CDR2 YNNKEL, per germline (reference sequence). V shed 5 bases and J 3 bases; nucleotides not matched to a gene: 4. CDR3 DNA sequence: TGTGCCAGCAGCGCAGGACTAGCGGGAGGAACAGATACGCAGTATTTT. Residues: CASSAGLAGGTDTQYF.

CDR3 bases: TGTGCCAGCAGCCTAACTAGCGGGCCCTGGGATGAGCAGTTCTTC. It translates to CASSLTSGPWDEQFF. The chain carries TRBV5-4 and TRBJ2-1; 9 positions agree with TRBD2. CDR3 length: 15 residues. Looked up from germline, CDR1 is SGHNT and CDR2 is YYREEE (reference sequence). V shed 4 bases, J shed 8 bases, and the junction held 10 bases outside the gene matches.

Written as DNA, the CDR3 is TGCGCCAGCAGCCTCCTAAGGGACGTGAATACGCAGTATTTT. Translated, it gives CASSLLRDVNTQYF. This rearrangement joins TRBV5-1 to TRBJ2-3; tentatively, D is TRBD1 or TRBD2 (5 bases each). V lost 4 bases and J lost 7, with 16 bases in between. The CDR3 consists of 14 residues. The germline V gene has CDR1 SGHRS and CDR2 YFSETQ.

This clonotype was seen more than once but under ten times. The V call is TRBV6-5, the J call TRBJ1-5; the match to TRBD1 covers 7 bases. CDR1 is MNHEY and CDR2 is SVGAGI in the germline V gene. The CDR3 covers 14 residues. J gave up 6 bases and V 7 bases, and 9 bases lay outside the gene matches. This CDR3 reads CASKTNRGSQPQHF. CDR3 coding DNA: TGTGCCAGCAAGACGAACAGGGGCAGTCAGCCCCAGCATTTT.

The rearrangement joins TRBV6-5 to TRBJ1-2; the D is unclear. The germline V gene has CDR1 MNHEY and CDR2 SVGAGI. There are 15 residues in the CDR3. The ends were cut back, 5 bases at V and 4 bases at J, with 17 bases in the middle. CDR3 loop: CASSVTQHRGYGYTF. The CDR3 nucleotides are TGTGCCAGCAGTGTGACCCAACACCGGGGCTATGGCTACACCTTC.

The CDR3 region is CASSPTRLAGEETQYF. The CDR3 DNA sequence: TGCGCCAGCAGCCCCACGCGGCTAGCGGGAGAAGAGACCCAGTACTTC. The chain uses TRBV5-1 and TRBJ2-5; 10 nucleotides agree with TRBD2. This CDR3 is built from 16 residues. Germline V gene data show CDR1 as SGHRS and CDR2 as YFSETQ. The ends lost 4 bases at V and 3 bases at J; junction bases unmatched: 9. Using reference TRBV5-1 and TRBJ2-5 for the parts outside the CDR3, the full variable domain is KAGVTQTPRYLIKTRGQQVTLSCSPISGHRSVSWYQQTPGQGLQFLFEYFSETQRNKGNFPGRFSGRQFSNSRSEMNVSTLELGDSALYLCASSPTRLAGEETQYFGPGTRLLVL.

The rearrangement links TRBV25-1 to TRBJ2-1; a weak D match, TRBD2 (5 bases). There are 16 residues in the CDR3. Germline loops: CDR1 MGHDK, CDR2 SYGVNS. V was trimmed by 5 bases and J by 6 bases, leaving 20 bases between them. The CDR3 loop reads CASSNRMPTSRNEQFF. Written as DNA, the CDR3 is TGTGCCAGCAGTAACCGAATGCCCACTAGTCGCAATGAGCAGTTCTTC.